This T cell receptor (beta chain) comes out of a study of cytomegalovirus exposure and HLA in healthy donors. CDR3 length: 13 residues. Germline V CDR1 and CDR2: MDHEN, SYDVKM. The PCR ran on 60 Vbeta and 13 Jbeta primers. Data came from immunoSEQ multiplex PCR; TCRdb stores just in-frame clones and leaves some out. Altogether 100,000 to 150,000 clones are present, approximately 80% being singletons, with the ten largest covering about 13%. The rearrangement links TRBV28 to TRBJ2-3; possible D gene TRBD2, 5 bases. The source material was PBMCs. This sequence was found in a woman aged 40-49 years in good health and CMV-seropositive. The CDR3 reads CGTSGGSTDTQYF. The CDR3 DNA is TGTGGTACCTCGGGCGGGAGCACAGATACGCAGTATTTT.